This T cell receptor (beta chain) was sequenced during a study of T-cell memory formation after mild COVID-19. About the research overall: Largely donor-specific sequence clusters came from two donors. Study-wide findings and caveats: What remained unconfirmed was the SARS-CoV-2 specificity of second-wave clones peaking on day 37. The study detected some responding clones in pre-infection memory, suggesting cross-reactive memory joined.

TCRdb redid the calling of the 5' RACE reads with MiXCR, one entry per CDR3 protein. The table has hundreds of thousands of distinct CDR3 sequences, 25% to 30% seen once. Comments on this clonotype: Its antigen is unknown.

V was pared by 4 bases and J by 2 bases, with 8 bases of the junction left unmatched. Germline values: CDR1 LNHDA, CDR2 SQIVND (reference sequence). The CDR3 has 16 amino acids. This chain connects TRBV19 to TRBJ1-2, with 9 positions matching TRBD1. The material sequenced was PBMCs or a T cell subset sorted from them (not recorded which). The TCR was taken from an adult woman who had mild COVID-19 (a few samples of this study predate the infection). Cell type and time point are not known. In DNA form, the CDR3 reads TGTGCCAGTAGTACCACCACCGGGACAGGGAACTATGGCTACACCTTC. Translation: CASSTTTGTGNYGYTF.